This TCR beta chain was recorded in a study of blood T cell repertoires in COVID-19. Study background: COVID-19 samples, acute and convalescent, were from the United States, Italy and Spain.

Germline trimming cut 7 bases from V and 5 bases from J; bases unmatched to any gene: 8. Germline CDR1 MNHEY, CDR2 SVGAGI. The CDR3 is 15 residues long. Original data processing: Quantification of nucleated cells was approximated via reference gene primer amplification. TCRdb keeps only in-frame clones here, not all; method: immunoSEQ multiplex PCR. The DNA was the basis for D and trimming; V, J and clone size are from that table. The table shows 250,000 to 350,000 clones, with around 86% occurring only once. Sequenced sample: peripheral blood. The chain recombines TRBV6-5 with TRBJ2-5; 12 bases fit TRBD2. The sequence came from a woman in her thirties or forties who had recovered from COVID-19. The CDR3 sequence is CASKALAGGWETQYF. The CDR3 bases are TGTGCCAGCAAGGCTCTAGCGGGAGGGTGGGAGACCCAGTACTTC.